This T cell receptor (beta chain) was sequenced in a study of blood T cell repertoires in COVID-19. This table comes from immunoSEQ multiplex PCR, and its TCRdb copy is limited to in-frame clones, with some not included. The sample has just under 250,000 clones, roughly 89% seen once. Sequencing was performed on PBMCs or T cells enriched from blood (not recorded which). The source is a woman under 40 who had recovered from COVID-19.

The CDR3, as DNA: TGCGCCAGCAGCCAAGATCCTGGAGCAAGATATGGCTACACCTTC. Translating it yields CASSQDPGARYGYTF. This chain connects TRBV4-3 to TRBJ1-2; D unclear. Per the germline V gene, CDR1 is LGHNA and CDR2 is YSLEER. CDR3 length equals 15 residues. Trimming stripped 0 bases from V and 5 bases from J, with 13 bases between.